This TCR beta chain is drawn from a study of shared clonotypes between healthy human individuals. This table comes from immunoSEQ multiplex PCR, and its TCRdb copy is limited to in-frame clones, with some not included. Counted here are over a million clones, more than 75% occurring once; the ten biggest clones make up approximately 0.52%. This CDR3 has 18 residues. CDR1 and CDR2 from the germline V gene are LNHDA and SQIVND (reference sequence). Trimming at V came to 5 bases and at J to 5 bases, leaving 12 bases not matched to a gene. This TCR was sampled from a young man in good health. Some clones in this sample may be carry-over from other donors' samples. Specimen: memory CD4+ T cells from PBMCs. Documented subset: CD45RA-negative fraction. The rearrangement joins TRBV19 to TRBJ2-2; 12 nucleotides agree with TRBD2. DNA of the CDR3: TGTGCCAGTAGTCCCCGGAGACTAGCGGGAGTCAGAACCGGGGAGCTGTTTTTT. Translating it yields CASSPRRLAGVRTGELFF.